This T cell receptor (beta chain) was obtained from a study of OX40 agonist ivuxolimab in advanced cancers. At the level of the study: Males comprised 70% to 85% of the group, whose mean age was approximately 62 years (range 23 to 79).

Whole-study results and caveats: The study found among the lowest clonal expansion in partial responders at 0.1-3.0 mg/kg.

Sequenced by immunoSEQ multiplex PCR; TCRdb stores in-frame clones only, minus some. The sample lists roughly 86,000 clones, roughly 90% occurring once. As to this clone: Its antigen is not identified.

This sample comprised CD4+ or CD8+ T cells sorted from blood, obtained in a trial of the OX40 agonist ivuxolimab. The receptor's source is an adult with an advanced solid tumor such as melanoma, head and neck, liver or kidney cancer.

Here the CDR3 reads CASSPPGAGETQYF. The CDR3 DNA reads TGTGCCAGCAGTCCCCCGGGGGCTGGGGAGACCCAGTACTTC. The genes are TRBV6-6 and TRBJ2-5, with D possibly called TRBD1 or TRBD2 (6 bases each). Germline CDR1 is MNHNY and CDR2 is SVGAGI (reference sequence). Trimming took off 5 bases at V and 5 bases at J, with 15 bases between the two ends. The CDR3 loop spans 14 amino acids.